The rows below give T cell receptor beta chains drawn from one sample of a study of CD8 T cell repertoires and HIV-1 epitope variants. These receptors' targets are unknown. Repertoires were generated with immunoSEQ multiplex PCR, while TCRdb's copy carries only in-frame clones and drops some. The sample yields a few thousand clones, around 74% seen once. The sample comprised cultured CD8+ T cells derived from PBMCs. The receptors were sampled from a male donor with HIV. Both conserved end residues are part of each CDR3. The D gene is left open where the match is weak. Size values are once, few and many counts, or a class for expanded clones, and some rows have none.

clone_size: .
cdr3_length: 10
v_call: TRBV20-1
d_call: .
j_call: TRBJ1-2
cdr3_aa: CSAREGGYTF
cdr3_nt: TGCAGTGCTAGAGAGGGTGGCTACACCTTC

clone_size: .
cdr3_length: 15
v_call: TRBV5-1
d_call: TRBD1
j_call: TRBJ1-4
cdr3_aa: CASSSTGATNEKLFF
cdr3_nt: TGCGCCAGCAGCTCGACAGGGGCAACTAATGAAAAACTGTTTTTT

clone_size: .
cdr3_length: 17
v_call: TRBV5-6
d_call: TRBD2
j_call: TRBJ2-2
cdr3_aa: CASSFASSGTVAGELFF
cdr3_nt: TGTGCCAGCAGCTTTGCAAGTAGCGGGACGGTGGCCGGGGAGCTGTTTTTT

clone_size: .
cdr3_length: 14
v_call: TRBV19
d_call: .
j_call: TRBJ1-4
cdr3_aa: CASTTISQGEKLFF
cdr3_nt: TGTGCCAGTACCACAATCAGCCAAGGGGAAAAACTGTTTTTT

clone_size: .
cdr3_length: 15
v_call: TRBV6-5
d_call: TRBD2
j_call: TRBJ2-1
cdr3_aa: CASSYGAGGGNEQFF
cdr3_nt: TGTGCCAGCAGTTATGGTGCGGGAGGTGGAAATGAGCAGTTCTTC

clone_size: .
cdr3_length: 15
v_call: TRBV5-5
d_call: .
j_call: TRBJ1-5
cdr3_aa: CASSLSTGPNQPQHF
cdr3_nt: TGTGCCAGCAGCTTGTCTACAGGTCCCAATCAGCCCCAGCATTTT

clone_size: .
cdr3_length: 15
v_call: TRBV28
d_call: .
j_call: TRBJ1-5
cdr3_aa: CASSFAGPPNQPQHF
cdr3_nt: TGTGCCAGCAGTTTTGCAGGGCCCCCAAATCAGCCCCAGCATTTT

clone_size: few
cdr3_length: 12
v_call: TRBV2
d_call: .
j_call: TRBJ1-2
cdr3_aa: CASSEGLLGYTF
cdr3_nt: TGTGCCAGCAGTGAGGGGCTCCTTGGCTACACCTTC

clone_size: .
cdr3_length: 19
v_call: TRBV7-6
d_call: .
j_call: TRBJ2-7
cdr3_aa: CASSLGGLGSSGPAYEQYF
cdr3_nt: TGTGCCAGCAGCTTAGGAGGGTTGGGGTCCAGCGGGCCGGCCTACGAGCAGTACTTC

clone_size: few
cdr3_length: 15
v_call: TRBV6-5
d_call: .
j_call: TRBJ2-7
cdr3_aa: CASSRVSVSSYEQYF
cdr3_nt: TGTGCCAGCAGCAGGGTCTCCGTAAGCTCCTACGAGCAGTACTTC

clone_size: .
cdr3_length: 16
v_call: TRBV4-3
d_call: TRBD1
j_call: TRBJ2-7
cdr3_aa: CASSQERDSLTYEQYF
cdr3_nt: TGCGCCAGCAGCCAGGAGAGGGACAGTCTAACCTACGAGCAGTACTTC

clone_size: medium-sized
cdr3_length: 14
v_call: TRBV2
d_call: .
j_call: TRBJ2-7
cdr3_aa: CASRAQSSSYEQYF
cdr3_nt: TGTGCCAGCAGGGCACAGAGCAGCTCCTACGAGCAGTACTTC

clone_size: .
cdr3_length: 17
v_call: TRBV6-4
d_call: .
j_call: TRBJ2-7
cdr3_aa: CASSDSRPPGHHYEQYF
cdr3_nt: TGTGCCAGCAGTGACTCGAGGCCACCGGGACACCACTACGAGCAGTACTTC

clone_size: once
cdr3_length: 13
v_call: TRBV19
d_call: TRBD2
j_call: TRBJ2-1
cdr3_aa: CASSPGGYNEQFF
cdr3_nt: TGTGCCAGTAGTCCCGGGGGGTACAATGAGCAGTTCTTC

clone_size: .
cdr3_length: 14
v_call: TRBV28
d_call: .
j_call: TRBJ2-7
cdr3_aa: CASSLWASTYEQYF
cdr3_nt: TGTGCCAGCAGTTTATGGGCTAGCACCTACGAGCAGTACTTC

clone_size: .
cdr3_length: 14
v_call: TRBV9
d_call: .
j_call: TRBJ2-2
cdr3_aa: CASSSGGDTGELFF
cdr3_nt: TGTGCCAGCAGCTCAGGGGGGGACACCGGGGAGCTGTTTTTT

clone_size: .
cdr3_length: 13
v_call: TRBV30
d_call: .
j_call: TRBJ1-1
cdr3_aa: CAWSVQPSSEAFF
cdr3_nt: TGTGCCTGGAGTGTACAACCGAGCAGTGAAGCTTTCTTT

clone_size: .
cdr3_length: 15
v_call: TRBV5-4
d_call: .
j_call: TRBJ2-3
cdr3_aa: CASSLSAGAPDTQYF
cdr3_nt: TGTGCCAGCAGCTTGTCGGCGGGGGCACCAGATACGCAGTATTTT

clone_size: .
cdr3_length: 15
v_call: TRBV4-3
d_call: .
j_call: TRBJ2-5
cdr3_aa: CASSQGGGLGETQYF
cdr3_nt: TGCGCCAGCAGCCAAGGAGGAGGTTTAGGGGAGACCCAGTACTTC

clone_size: .
cdr3_length: 11
v_call: TRBV2
d_call: .
j_call: TRBJ2-7
cdr3_aa: CASSDTYEQYF
cdr3_nt: TGTGCCAGCAGTGATACCTACGAGCAGTACTTC

clone_size: few
cdr3_length: 15
v_call: TRBV28
d_call: .
j_call: TRBJ1-1
cdr3_aa: CASSLRLVANTEAFF
cdr3_nt: TGTGCCAGCAGTTTGCGGCTGGTAGCTAACACTGAAGCTTTCTTT

clone_size: .
cdr3_length: 12
v_call: TRBV30
d_call: .
j_call: TRBJ2-5
cdr3_aa: CAWSAVRETQYF
cdr3_nt: TGTGCCTGGAGTGCGGTCCGGGAGACCCAGTACTTC

clone_size: .
cdr3_length: 22
v_call: TRBV7-8
d_call: TRBD1
j_call: TRBJ1-4
cdr3_aa: CASTILVSEGTGGFSTNEKLFF
cdr3_nt: TGTGCCAGCACCATACTGGTGTCGGAAGGGACAGGGGGATTTTCAACTAATGAAAAACTGTTTTTT

clone_size: .
cdr3_length: 14
v_call: TRBV7-9
d_call: .
j_call: TRBJ1-1
cdr3_aa: CASSLGQVSPEAFF
cdr3_nt: TGTGCCAGCAGCTTAGGACAGGTTTCACCCGAAGCTTTCTTT

clone_size: .
cdr3_length: 15
v_call: TRBV28
d_call: .
j_call: TRBJ1-5
cdr3_aa: CASTQGVFSNQPQHF
cdr3_nt: TGTGCCAGCACACAAGGAGTATTCAGCAATCAGCCCCAGCATTTT

clone_size: .
cdr3_length: 16
v_call: TRBV6-5
d_call: .
j_call: TRBJ2-1
cdr3_aa: CASSYSAASSYNEQFF
cdr3_nt: TGTGCCAGCAGTTACTCAGCGGCCAGCTCCTACAATGAGCAGTTCTTC

clone_size: .
cdr3_length: 13
v_call: TRBV19
d_call: .
j_call: TRBJ1-5
cdr3_aa: CASSVDGNQPQHF
cdr3_nt: TGTGCCAGTAGTGTCGACGGCAATCAGCCCCAGCATTTT

clone_size: few
cdr3_length: 13
v_call: TRBV6-5
d_call: .
j_call: TRBJ2-7
cdr3_aa: CASSPQLEYEQYF
cdr3_nt: TGTGCCAGCAGTCCCCAACTAGAATACGAGCAGTACTTC

clone_size: .
cdr3_length: 12
v_call: TRBV6-5
d_call: TRBD2
j_call: TRBJ2-1
cdr3_aa: CASRERELGQFF
cdr3_nt: TGTGCCAGCAGAGAGCGGGAGCTCGGGCAGTTCTTC

clone_size: few
cdr3_length: 11
v_call: TRBV21-1
d_call: .
j_call: TRBJ1-1
cdr3_aa: CASSRGTEAFF
cdr3_nt: TGTGCCAGCAGTAGAGGCACTGAAGCTTTCTTT

clone_size: few
cdr3_length: 14
v_call: TRBV30
d_call: .
j_call: TRBJ1-6
cdr3_aa: CAWSGGQDNSPLHF
cdr3_nt: TGTGCCTGGAGTGGAGGGCAAGATAATTCACCCCTCCACTTT

clone_size: .
cdr3_length: 16
v_call: TRBV7-6
d_call: TRBD2
j_call: TRBJ2-1
cdr3_aa: CASSLQLASAYNEQFF
cdr3_nt: TGTGCCAGCAGCTTACAACTAGCGTCGGCCTACAATGAGCAGTTCTTC